Below are 8 T cell receptor beta chains sequenced from a single sample in a study of breast tumors, draining lymph nodes, adjacent tissues. TCRdb recomputed calls from the multiplex PCR reads with MiXCR, one row per CDR3 protein. The sample includes about 53,000 distinct CDR3 sequences, roughly 39% of them seen just once. Sequenced input: breast tumor tissue. These receptors were obtained from a female donor with breast cancer. Some clones in this sample may be carry-over from other donors' samples.

Ten or more counts support this clonotype. The chain has TRBV3-1 and TRBJ2-2; 8 nucleotides align to TRBD2. V shed 4 bases, J shed 1 base, and the junction held 5 bases outside the gene matches. Per germline, CDR1 LGHDT and CDR2 YNNKEL (reference sequence). The CDR3 runs 16 residues. The CDR3 reads CASSRYAGGNTGELFF. CDR3 nucleotides: TGTGCCAGCAGCCGATACGCGGGAGGGAACACCGGGGAGCTGTTTTTT.

The chain recombines TRBV2 with TRBJ2-1; TRBD2 agrees at 8 bases. Germline loops: CDR1 SNHLY, CDR2 FYNNEI. V trimming: 6 bases; J trimming: 5 bases; junction bases outside the gene matches: 6. CDR3 size: 14 residues. Here the CDR3 reads CASSLAGINNEQFF. The CDR3, as DNA: TGTGCCAGCAGCCTAGCGGGTATCAACAATGAGCAGTTCTTC.

On this clonotype: This may arise from a read error, as a much more abundant clone is one base away. The CDR3 sequence is CASSPRDRYNEQLF. DNA of the CDR3: TGTGCCAGCAGTCCCCGAGACAGGTACAATGAGCAGCTCTTC. The chain recombines TRBV6-2 or TRBV6-3 with TRBJ2-1; tentative D call: TRBD1 (6 bases). The CDR3 totals 14 residues. Germline V CDR1 and CDR2: MNHEY, SVGEGT.

This clonotype has just a few counts. V and J are TRBV11-2 and TRBJ1-1; the D is unclear. This CDR3 is 13 amino acids long. Deletions cut 4 bases from V and 11 bases from J, with 17 bases between. Germline values: CDR1 SGHAT, CDR2 FQNNGV. Written as DNA, the CDR3 is TGTGCCAGCAGCTCCAGCGGACTCCGGCGGGCTTTCTTT. As protein: CASSSSGLRRAFF.

The V gene is TRBV7-2, the J gene TRBJ2-7; TRBD2 aligns across 7 bases. The CDR3 is 16 residues long. Germline V lookup: CDR1 SGHTA, CDR2 FQGNSA. Trimming removed 5 bases from V and 5 bases from J; junction bases left unmatched: 15. The CDR3 nucleotides are TGTGCCAGCAGCCCACTCTGGTCCAGCGGGATTAACGAGCAGTACTTC. This encodes CASSPLWSSGINEQYF.

The V gene is TRBV7-2, the J gene TRBJ1-2; TRBD1 agrees at 7 bases. The CDR3 runs 17 residues. Per germline, CDR1 SGHTA and CDR2 FQGNSA. Trimming removed 4 bases from V and 7 bases from J; junction bases left unmatched: 18. CDR3 sequence (DNA): TGTGCCAGCAGCTACAGGGGAAGTGGGGCCAACCTCTTTGGCTACACCTTC. It encodes CASSYRGSGANLFGYTF.

The rearrangement joins TRBV24-1 to TRBJ1-2; no definite D call. CDR1 and CDR2 from the germline V gene are KGHDR and SFDVKD. The CDR3 is made up of 14 amino acids. The V end lost 2 bases, the J end lost 10 bases, and 16 bases lay between the germline ends. CDR3 DNA sequence: TGTGCCACCAGTGATTACCCTGGACGGGTCGCCTACACCTTC. Translating it yields CATSDYPGRVAYTF.

This sequence joins TRBV12-3 or TRBV12-4 and TRBJ2-7; D ambiguous. Trimming cost V 6 bases and J 0 bases, with 18 bases left between them. The CDR3 runs to 16 residues. CDR3 sequence (DNA): TGTGCCAGCAGCTTCGTGTCGTCAGAGAGCTCCTACGAGCAGTACTTC. This gives the protein CASSFVSSESSYEQYF.